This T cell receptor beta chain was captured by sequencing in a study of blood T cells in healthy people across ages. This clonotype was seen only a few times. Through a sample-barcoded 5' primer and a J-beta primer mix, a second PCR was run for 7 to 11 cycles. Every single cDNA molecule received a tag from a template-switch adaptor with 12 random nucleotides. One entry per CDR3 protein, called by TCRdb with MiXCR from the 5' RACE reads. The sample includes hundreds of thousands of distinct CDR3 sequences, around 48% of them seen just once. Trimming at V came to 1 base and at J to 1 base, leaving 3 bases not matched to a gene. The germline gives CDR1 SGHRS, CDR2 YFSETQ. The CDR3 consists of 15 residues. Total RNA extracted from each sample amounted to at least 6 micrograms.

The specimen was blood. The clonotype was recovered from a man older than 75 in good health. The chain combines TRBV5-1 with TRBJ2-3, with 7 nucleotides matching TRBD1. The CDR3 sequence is CASSLWGQRTDTQYF. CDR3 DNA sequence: TGCGCCAGCAGCTTGTGGGGACAGCGCACAGATACGCAGTATTTT.